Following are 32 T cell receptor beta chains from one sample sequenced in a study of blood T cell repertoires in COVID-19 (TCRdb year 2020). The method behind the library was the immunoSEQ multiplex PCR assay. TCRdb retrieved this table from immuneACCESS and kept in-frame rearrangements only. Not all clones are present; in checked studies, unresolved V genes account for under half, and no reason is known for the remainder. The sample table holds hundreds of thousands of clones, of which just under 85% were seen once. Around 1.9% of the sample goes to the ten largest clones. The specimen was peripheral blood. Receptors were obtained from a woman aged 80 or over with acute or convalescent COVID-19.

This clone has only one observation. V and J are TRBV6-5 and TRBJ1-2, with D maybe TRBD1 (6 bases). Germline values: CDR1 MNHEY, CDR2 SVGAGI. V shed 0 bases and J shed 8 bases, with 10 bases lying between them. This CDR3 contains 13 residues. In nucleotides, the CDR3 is TGTGCCAGCAGTTACTCACAGGGAGTCGGCTACACCTTC. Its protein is CASSYSQGVGYTF.

CDR3 amino acids: CASSASGRNTEAFF. The CDR3 coding sequence is TGTGCCAGCAGCGCTAGTGGGAGGAACACTGAAGCTTTCTTT. This chain joins TRBV7-3 and TRBJ1-1; D remains unclear. Germline CDR1 reads SGHTA; CDR2 reads FQGTGA. The CDR3 has 14 amino acids. Trimming removed 5 bases from V and 1 base from J, with 11 bases in between.

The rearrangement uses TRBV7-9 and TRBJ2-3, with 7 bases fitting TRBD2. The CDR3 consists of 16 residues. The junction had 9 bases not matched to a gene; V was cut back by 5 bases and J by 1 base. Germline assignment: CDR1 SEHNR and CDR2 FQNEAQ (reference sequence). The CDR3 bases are TGTGCCAGCAGCCCGCGGGCTAGCGGCGGCACAGATACGCAGTATTTT. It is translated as CASSPRASGGTDTQYF.

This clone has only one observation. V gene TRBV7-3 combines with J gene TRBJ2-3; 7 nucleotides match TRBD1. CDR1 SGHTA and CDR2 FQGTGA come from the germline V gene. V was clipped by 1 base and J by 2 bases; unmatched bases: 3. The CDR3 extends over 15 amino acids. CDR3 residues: CASSLMGQLTDTQYF. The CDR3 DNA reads TGTGCCAGCAGCTTAATGGGACAGCTCACAGATACGCAGTATTTT.

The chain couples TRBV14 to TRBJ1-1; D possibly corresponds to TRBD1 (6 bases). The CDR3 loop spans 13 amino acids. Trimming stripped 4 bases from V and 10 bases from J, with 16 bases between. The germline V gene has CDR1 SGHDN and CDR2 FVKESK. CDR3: CASSLRQVGRAFF. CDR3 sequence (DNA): TGTGCCAGCAGCCTAAGACAGGTCGGAAGAGCTTTCTTT.

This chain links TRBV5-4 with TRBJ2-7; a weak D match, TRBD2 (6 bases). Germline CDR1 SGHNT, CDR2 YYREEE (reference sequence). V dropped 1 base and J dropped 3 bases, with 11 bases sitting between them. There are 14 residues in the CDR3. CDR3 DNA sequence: TGTGCCAGCAGCTTGACGCGGGACCACTACGAGCAGTACTTC. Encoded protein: CASSLTRDHYEQYF. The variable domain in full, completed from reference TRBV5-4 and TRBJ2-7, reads ETGVTQSPTHLIKTRGQQVTLRCSSQSGHNTVSWYQQALGQGPQFIFQYYREEENGRGNFPPRFSGLQFPNYSSELNVNALELDDSALYLCASSLTRDHYEQYFGPGTRLTVT.

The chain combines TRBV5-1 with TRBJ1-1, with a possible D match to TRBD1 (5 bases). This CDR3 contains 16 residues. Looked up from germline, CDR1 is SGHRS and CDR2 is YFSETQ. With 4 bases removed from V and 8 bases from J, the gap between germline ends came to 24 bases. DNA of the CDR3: TGCGCCAGCAGCGGTAGTGCAGGGAAGGGTCGACACGAAGCTTTCTTT. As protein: CASSGSAGKGRHEAFF.

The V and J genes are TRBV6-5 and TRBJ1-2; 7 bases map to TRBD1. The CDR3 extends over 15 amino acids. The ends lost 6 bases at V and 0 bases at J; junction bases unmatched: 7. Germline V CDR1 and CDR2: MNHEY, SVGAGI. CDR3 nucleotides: TGTGCCAGCAGGCCACAGGGGAAGGCTAACTATGGCTACACCTTC. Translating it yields CASRPQGKANYGYTF.

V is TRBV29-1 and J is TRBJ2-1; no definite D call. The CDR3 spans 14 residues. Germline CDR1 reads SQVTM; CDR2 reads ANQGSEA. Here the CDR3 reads CTLVMSSSYNEQFF. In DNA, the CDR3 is TGCACCCTCGTCATGTCCAGCTCCTACAATGAGCAGTTCTTC.

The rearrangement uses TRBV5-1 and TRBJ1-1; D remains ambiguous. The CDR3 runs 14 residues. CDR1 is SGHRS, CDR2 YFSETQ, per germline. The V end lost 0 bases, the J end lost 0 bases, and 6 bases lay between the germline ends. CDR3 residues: CASSLDSLNTEAFF. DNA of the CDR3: TGCGCCAGCAGCTTGGACAGCTTGAACACTGAAGCTTTCTTT.

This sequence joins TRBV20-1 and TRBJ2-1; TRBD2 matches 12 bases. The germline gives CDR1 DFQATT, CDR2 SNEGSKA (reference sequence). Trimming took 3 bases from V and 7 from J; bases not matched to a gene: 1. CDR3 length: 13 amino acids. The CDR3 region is CSASTSGGNEQFF. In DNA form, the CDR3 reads TGCAGTGCTAGTACTAGCGGGGGGAATGAGCAGTTCTTC.

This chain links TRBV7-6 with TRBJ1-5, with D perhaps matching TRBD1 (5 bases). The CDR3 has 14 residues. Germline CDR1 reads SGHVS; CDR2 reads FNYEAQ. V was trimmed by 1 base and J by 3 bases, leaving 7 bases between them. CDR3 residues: CASSLGGHNQPQHF. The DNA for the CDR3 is TGTGCCAGCAGCTTAGGGGGCCACAATCAGCCCCAGCATTTT.

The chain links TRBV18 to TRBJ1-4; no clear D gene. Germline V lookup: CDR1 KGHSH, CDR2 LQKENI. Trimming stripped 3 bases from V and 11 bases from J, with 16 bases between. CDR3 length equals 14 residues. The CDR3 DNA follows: TGTGCCAGCTCACCCTTTCTCGACAAAAAGAAACTGTTTTTT. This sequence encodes CASSPFLDKKKLFF.

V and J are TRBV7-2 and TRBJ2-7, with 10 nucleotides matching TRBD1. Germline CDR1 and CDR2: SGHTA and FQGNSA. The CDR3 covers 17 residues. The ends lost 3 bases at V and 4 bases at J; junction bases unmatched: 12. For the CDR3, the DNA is TGTGCCAGCAGCTTGGTCCCCGGGCGGGGACAGGGGTACGAGCAGTACTTC. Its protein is CASSLVPGRGQGYEQYF.

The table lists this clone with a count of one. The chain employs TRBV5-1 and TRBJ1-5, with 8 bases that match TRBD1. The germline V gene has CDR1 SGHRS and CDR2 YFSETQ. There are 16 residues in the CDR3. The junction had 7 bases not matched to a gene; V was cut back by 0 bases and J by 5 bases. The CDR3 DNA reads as TGCGCCAGCAGCTTGGGAGGACAGGGTATTTATCAGCCCCAGCATTTT. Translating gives CASSLGGQGIYQPQHF.

The CDR3 spells CASSEAGGSYNEQFF. The CDR3, as DNA: TGTGCCAGCAGTGAAGCGGGGGGCTCCTACAATGAGCAGTTCTTC. The rearrangement links TRBV2 to TRBJ2-1; D is possibly TRBD2 (6 bases). Germline values: CDR1 SNHLY, CDR2 FYNNEI. Trimming took off 0 bases at V and 0 bases at J, with 6 bases between the two ends. The CDR3 has 15 residues.

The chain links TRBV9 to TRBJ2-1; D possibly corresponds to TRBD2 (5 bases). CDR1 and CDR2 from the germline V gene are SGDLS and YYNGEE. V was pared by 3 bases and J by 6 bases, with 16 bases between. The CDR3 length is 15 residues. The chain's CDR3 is CASSGSRGVPNEQFF. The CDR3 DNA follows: TGTGCCAGCAGCGGGAGTCGGGGAGTCCCCAATGAGCAGTTCTTC.

CDR3 in amino acids: CASSDHPGEPYGYTF. For the CDR3, the DNA is TGCGCCAGCAGTGACCACCCTGGGGAGCCTTATGGCTACACCTTC. The chain uses TRBV10-2 and TRBJ1-2, with no clear D. The germline V and J ends were trimmed by 3 bases and 5 bases, with 16 bases remaining between them. Germline V gene data show CDR1 as WSHSY and CDR2 as SAAADI. The CDR3 consists of 15 residues.

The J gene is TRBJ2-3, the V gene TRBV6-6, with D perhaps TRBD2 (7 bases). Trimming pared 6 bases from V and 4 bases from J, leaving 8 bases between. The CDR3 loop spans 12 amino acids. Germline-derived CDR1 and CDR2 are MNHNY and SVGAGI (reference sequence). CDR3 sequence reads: CASRGGPDTQYF. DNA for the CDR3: TGTGCCAGCAGGGGGGGGCCAGATACGCAGTATTTT.

The DNA for the CDR3 is TGTGCCAGCAGTCCCGGACAGGGCCAAGAGACCCAGTACTTC. Residues: CASSPGQGQETQYF. The genes are TRBV28 and TRBJ2-5; 8 nucleotides align to TRBD1. J gave up 1 base and V 5 bases, and 3 bases lay outside the gene matches. This CDR3 spans 14 amino acids. CDR1 and CDR2 from the germline V gene are MDHEN and SYDVKM.

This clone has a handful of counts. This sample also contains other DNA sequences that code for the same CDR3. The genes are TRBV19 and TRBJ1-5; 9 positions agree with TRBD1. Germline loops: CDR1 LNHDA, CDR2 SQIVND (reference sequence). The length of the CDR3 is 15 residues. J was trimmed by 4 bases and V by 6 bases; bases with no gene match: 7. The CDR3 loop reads CASRTGQGGNQPQHF. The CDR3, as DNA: TGTGCCAGTAGGACGGGACAGGGCGGTAATCAGCCCCAGCATTTT.

CDR3 DNA sequence: TGCGCCAGCAGCCATCACGGACAGGACGAGACCCCGAACACTGAAGCTTTCTTT. It encodes CASSHHGQDETPNTEAFF. The chain joins TRBV5-1 to TRBJ1-1, with 7 bases fitting TRBD1. The junction had 16 bases not matched to a gene; V was cut back by 4 bases and J by 1 base. There are 18 residues in the CDR3. Germline CDR1 SGHRS, CDR2 YFSETQ.

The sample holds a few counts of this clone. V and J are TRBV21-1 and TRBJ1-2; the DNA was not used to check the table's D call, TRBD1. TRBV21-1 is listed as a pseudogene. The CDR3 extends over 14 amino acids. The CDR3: CASSSRQGEYGYTF. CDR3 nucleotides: TGTGCCAGCAGCAGCAGACAGGGTGAATATGGCTACACCTTC.

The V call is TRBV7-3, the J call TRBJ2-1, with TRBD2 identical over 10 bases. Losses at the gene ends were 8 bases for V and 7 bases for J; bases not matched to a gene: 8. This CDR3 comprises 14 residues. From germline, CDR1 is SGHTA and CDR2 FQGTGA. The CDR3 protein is CASEAGGPRNEQFF. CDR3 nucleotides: TGTGCCAGCGAAGCGGGGGGGCCTAGGAATGAGCAGTTCTTC.

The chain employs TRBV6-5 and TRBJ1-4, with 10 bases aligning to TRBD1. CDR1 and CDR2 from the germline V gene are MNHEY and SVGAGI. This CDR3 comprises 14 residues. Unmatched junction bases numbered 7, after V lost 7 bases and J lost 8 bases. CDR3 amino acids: CASIRDRGGEKLFF. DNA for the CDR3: TGTGCCAGCATCCGGGACAGGGGTGGCGAAAAACTGTTTTTT.

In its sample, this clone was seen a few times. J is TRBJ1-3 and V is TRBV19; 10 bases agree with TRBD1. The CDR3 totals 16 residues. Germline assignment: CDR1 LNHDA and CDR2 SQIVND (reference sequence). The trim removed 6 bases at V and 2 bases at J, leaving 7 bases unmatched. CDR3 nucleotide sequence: TGTGCCAGTAGACCGACAGGGGGCACGGCTGGAAACACCATATATTTT. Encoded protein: CASRPTGGTAGNTIYF.

CDR3 in DNA: TGTGCCAGCAGCTTAGTTGCCGCCAGTCGTACAGCCTACGAGCAGTACTTC. Residues: CASSLVAASRTAYEQYF. The rearrangement joins TRBV7-2 to TRBJ2-7; D gene ambiguous. The CDR3 has 17 amino acids. The germline V gene has CDR1 SGHTA and CDR2 FQGNSA. The germline V and J ends were trimmed by 1 base and 2 bases, with 18 bases remaining between them.

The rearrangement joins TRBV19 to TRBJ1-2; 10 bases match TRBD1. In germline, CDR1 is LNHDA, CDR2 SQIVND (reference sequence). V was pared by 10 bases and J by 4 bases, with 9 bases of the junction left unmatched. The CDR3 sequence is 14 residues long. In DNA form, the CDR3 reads TGTGCCACTAGACAGGGGGCACCCCCCTATGGCTACACCTTC. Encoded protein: CATRQGAPPYGYTF.

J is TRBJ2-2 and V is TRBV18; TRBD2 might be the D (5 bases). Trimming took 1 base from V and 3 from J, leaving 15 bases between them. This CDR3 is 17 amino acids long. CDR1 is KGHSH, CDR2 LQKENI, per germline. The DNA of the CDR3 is TGTGCCAGCTCACCACTACTGCTGCGGGTGGACACCGGGGAGCTGTTTTTT. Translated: CASSPLLLRVDTGELFF.

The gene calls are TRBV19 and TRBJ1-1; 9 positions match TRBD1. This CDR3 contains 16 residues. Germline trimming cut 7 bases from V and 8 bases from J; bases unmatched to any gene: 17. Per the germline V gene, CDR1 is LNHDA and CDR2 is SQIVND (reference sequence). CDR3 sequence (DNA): TGTGCCAGTACCCCAGACAGGGGGGGGTCCCGGTTCGAAGCTTTCTTT. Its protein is CASTPDRGGSRFEAFF.

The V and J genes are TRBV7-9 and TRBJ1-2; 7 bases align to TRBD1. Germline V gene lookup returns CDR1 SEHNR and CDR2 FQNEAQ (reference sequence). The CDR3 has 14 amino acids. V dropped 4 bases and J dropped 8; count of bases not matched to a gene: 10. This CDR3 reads CASSSETGVKGYTF. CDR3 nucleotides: TGTGCCAGCAGCTCCGAAACAGGGGTTAAAGGCTACACCTTC.

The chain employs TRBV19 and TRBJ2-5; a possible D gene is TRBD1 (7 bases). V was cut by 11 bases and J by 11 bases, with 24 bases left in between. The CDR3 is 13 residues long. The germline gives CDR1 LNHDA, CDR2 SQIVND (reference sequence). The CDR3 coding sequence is TGTGCCCCCCCGGGGGACAGATATCTACCTCAGTACTTC. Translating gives CAPPGDRYLPQYF.